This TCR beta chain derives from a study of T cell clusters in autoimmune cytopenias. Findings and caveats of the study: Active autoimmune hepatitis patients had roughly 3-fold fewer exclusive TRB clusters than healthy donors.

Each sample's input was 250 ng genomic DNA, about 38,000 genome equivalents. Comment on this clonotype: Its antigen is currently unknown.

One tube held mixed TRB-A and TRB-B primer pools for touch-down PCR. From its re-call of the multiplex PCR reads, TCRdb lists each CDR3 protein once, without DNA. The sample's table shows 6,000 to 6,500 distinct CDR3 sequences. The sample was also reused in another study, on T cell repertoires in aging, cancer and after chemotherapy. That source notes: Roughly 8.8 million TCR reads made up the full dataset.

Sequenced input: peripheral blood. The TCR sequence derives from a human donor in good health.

CDR3 sequence reads: CASSPLGLAGAGTGELFF. The V and J genes are TRBV4-2 and TRBJ2-2; lacking DNA, the TRBD2 call made by TCRdb goes unchecked. Germline CDR1 is LGHNA and CDR2 is YNFKEQ. The CDR3 is 18 residues long.